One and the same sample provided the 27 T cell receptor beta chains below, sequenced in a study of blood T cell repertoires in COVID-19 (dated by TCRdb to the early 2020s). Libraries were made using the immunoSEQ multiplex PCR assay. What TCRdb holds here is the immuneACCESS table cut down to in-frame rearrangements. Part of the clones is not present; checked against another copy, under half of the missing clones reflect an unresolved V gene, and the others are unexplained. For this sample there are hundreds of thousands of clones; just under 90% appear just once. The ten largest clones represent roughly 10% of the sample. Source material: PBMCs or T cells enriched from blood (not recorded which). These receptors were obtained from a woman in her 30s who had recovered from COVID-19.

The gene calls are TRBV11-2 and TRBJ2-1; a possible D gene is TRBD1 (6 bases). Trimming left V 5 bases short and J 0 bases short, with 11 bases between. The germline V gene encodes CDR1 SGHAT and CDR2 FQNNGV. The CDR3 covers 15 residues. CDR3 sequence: CASSPQGHSYNEQFF. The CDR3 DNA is TGTGCCAGCAGCCCACAGGGTCACTCCTACAATGAGCAGTTCTTC.

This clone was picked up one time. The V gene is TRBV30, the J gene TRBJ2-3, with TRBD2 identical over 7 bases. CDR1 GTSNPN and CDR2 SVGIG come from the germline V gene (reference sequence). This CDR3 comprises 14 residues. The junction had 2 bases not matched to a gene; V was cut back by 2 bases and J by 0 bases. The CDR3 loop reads CAWSRGGSTDTQYF. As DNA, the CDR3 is TGTGCCTGGAGTCGCGGGGGAAGCACAGATACGCAGTATTTT.

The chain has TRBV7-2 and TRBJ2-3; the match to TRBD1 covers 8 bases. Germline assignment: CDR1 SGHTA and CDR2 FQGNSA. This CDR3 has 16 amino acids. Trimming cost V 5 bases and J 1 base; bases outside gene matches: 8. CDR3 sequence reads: CASSGGGGQGTDTQYF. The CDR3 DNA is TGTGCCAGCAGCGGGGGTGGGGGACAGGGCACAGATACGCAGTATTTT.

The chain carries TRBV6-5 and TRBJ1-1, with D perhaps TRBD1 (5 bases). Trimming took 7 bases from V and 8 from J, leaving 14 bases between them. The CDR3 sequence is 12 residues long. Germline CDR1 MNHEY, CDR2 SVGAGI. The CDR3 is CASTGDWEEAFF. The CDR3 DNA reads TGTGCCAGCACCGGGGACTGGGAGGAAGCTTTCTTT.

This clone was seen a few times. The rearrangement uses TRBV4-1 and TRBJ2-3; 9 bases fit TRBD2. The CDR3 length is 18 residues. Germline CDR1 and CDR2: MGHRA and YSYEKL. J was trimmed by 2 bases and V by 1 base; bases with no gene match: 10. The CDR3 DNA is TGCGCCAGCAGCCAAGGGCAAGCGGGAGGACCCTCCACAGATACGCAGTATTTT. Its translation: CASSQGQAGGPSTDTQYF.

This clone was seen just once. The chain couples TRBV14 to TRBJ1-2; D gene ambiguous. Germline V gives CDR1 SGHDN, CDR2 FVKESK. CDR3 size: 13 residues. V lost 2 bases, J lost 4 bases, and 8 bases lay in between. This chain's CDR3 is CASSQIRLYGYTF. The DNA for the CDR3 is TGTGCCAGCAGCCAAATCAGGCTCTATGGCTACACCTTC.

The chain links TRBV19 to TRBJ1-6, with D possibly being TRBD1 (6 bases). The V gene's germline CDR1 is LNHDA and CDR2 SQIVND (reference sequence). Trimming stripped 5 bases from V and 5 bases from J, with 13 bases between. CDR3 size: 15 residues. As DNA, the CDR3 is TGTGCCAGTAGTTCCGGGACATCGAATAATTCACCCCTCCACTTT. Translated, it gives CASSSGTSNNSPLHF.

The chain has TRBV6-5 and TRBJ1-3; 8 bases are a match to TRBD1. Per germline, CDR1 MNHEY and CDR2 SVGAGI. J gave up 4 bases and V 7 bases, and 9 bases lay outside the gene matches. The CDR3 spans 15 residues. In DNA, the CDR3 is TGTGCCAGCATCGAACGCCGGGACAGGGGAAACACCATATATTTT. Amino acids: CASIERRDRGNTIYF.

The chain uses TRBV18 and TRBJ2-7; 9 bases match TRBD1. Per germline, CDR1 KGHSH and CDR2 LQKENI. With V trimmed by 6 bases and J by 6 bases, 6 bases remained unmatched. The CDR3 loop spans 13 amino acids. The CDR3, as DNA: TGTGCCAGCTCGGCCGGGACAGGGCTCGAGCAGTACTTC. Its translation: CASSAGTGLEQYF.

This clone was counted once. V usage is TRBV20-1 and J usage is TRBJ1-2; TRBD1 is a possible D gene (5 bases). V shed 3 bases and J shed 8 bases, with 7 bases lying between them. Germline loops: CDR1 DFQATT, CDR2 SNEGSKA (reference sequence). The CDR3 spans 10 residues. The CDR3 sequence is CSARRGGYTF. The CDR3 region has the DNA TGCAGTGCTAGGCGGGGGGGCTACACCTTC.

The CDR3 DNA reads as TGTGCCAGCAGGGAACAGGGTGATTCGTATGGCTACACCTTC. Translation: CASREQGDSYGYTF. The V call is TRBV2, the J call TRBJ1-2; perhaps TRBD1 as D (6 bases). Deletions cut 6 bases from V and 5 bases from J, with 16 bases between. There are 14 residues in the CDR3. Looked up from germline, CDR1 is SNHLY and CDR2 is FYNNEI.

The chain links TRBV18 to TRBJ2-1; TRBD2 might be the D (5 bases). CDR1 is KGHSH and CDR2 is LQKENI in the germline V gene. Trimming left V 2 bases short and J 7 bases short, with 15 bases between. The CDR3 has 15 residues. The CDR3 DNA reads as TGTGCCAGCTCACCATTTAATAGCGCCCCAAATGAGCAGTTCTTC. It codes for CASSPFNSAPNEQFF.

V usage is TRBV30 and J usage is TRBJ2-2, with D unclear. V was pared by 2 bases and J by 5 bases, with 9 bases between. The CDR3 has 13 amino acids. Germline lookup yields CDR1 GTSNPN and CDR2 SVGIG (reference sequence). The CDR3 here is CAWSSGWTGELFF. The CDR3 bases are TGTGCCTGGAGTTCCGGTTGGACCGGGGAGCTGTTTTTT.

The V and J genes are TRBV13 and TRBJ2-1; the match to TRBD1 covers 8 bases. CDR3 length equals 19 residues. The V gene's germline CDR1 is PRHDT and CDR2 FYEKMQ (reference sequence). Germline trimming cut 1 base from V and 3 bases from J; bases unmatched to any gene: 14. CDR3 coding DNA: TGTGCCAGCAGCTTAGAGGGCCCCCCTGGACAGGGTGGCTACAATGAGCAGTTCTTC. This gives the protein CASSLEGPPGQGGYNEQFF.

CDR3 sequence: CASSEEITAYGYTF. CDR3 nucleotides: TGTGCCAGCAGTGAAGAAATAACAGCCTATGGCTACACCTTC. The chain employs TRBV25-1 and TRBJ1-2, with D unclear. V dropped 2 bases and J dropped 4 bases, with 11 bases sitting between them. Germline V gives CDR1 MGHDK, CDR2 SYGVNS. The CDR3 totals 14 residues.

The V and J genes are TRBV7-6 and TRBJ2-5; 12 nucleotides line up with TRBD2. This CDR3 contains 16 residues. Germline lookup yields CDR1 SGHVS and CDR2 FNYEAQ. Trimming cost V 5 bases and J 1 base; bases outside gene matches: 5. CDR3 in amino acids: CASSAGLAGFQETQYF. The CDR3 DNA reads TGTGCCAGCAGCGCAGGACTAGCGGGGTTCCAAGAGACCCAGTACTTC. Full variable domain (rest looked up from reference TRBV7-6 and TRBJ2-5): GAGVSQSPRYKVTKRGQDVALRCDPISGHVSLYWYRQALGQGPEFLTYFNYEAQQDKSGLPNDRFSAERPEGSISTLTIQRTEQRDSAMYRCASSAGLAGFQETQYFGPGTRLLVL.

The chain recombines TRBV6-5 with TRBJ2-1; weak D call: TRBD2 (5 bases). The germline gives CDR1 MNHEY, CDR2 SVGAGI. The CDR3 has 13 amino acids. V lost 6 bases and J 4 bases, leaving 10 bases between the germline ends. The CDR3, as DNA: TGTGCCAGCAGCCGTAGCGCATACAATGAGCAGTTCTTC. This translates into CASSRSAYNEQFF.

The CDR3 spells CASSYSQGGTEAFF. In nucleotides, the CDR3 is TGTGCCAGCAGTTACTCGCAGGGTGGGACTGAAGCTTTCTTT. The chain combines TRBV6-5 with TRBJ1-1; maybe TRBD1 (5 bases). V dropped 0 bases and J dropped 5 bases, with 10 bases sitting between them. This CDR3 has 14 amino acids. CDR1 and CDR2 (germline): MNHEY, SVGAGI.

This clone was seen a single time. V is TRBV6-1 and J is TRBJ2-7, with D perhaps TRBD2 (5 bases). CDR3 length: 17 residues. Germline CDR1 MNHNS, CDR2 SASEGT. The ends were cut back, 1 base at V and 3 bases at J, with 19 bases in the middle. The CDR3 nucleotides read TGTGCCAGCAGTGAAGGCCGTTTCCGAACTAGTAACTACGAGCAGTACTTC. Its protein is CASSEGRFRTSNYEQYF.

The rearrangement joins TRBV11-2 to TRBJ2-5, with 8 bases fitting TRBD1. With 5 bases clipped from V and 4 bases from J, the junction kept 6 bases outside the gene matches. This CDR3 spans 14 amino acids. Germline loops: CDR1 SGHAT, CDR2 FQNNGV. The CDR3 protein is CASSPRGQGETQYF. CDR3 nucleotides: TGTGCCAGCAGCCCCAGGGGGCAGGGAGAGACCCAGTACTTC.

The CDR3 here is CASSIGGGGRYGYTF. The CDR3 region has the DNA TGTGCCAGTAGTATAGGGGGAGGAGGCCGCTATGGCTACACCTTC. The chain links TRBV19 to TRBJ1-2; D call uncertain. This CDR3 spans 15 amino acids. The germline V gene encodes CDR1 LNHDA and CDR2 SQIVND (reference sequence). The V gene lost 1 base and the J gene lost 4 bases, with 13 bases spanning the gap.

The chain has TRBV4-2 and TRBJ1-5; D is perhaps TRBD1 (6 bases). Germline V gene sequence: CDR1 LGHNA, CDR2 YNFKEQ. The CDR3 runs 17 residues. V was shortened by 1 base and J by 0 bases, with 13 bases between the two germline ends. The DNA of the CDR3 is TGTGCCAGCAGCCAAGGTGACAGGATTTATAGCAATCAGCCCCAGCATTTT. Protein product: CASSQGDRIYSNQPQHF.

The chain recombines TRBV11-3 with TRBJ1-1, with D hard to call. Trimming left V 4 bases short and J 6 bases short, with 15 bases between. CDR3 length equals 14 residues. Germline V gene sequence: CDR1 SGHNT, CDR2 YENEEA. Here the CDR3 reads CASSSGSALSEAFF. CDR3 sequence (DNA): TGTGCCAGCAGCTCCGGGTCAGCTCTCTCTGAAGCTTTCTTT.

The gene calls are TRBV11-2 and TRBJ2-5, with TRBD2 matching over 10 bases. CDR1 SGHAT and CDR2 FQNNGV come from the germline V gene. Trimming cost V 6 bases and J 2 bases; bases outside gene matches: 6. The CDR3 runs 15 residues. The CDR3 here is CASSRTSGEQETQYF. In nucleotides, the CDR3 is TGTGCCAGCAGTCGAACTAGCGGGGAGCAAGAGACCCAGTACTTC.

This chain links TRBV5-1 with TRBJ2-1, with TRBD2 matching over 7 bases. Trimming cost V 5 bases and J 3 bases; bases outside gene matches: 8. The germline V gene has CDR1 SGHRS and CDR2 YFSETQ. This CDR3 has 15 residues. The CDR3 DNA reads TGCGCCAGCAGAGAGACTAGCTCGGGCTACAATGAGCAGTTCTTC. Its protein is CASRETSSGYNEQFF.

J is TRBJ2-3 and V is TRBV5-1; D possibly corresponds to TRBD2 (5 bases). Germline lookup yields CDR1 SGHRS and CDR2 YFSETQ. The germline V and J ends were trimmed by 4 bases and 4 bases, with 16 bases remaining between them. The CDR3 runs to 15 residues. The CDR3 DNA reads TGCGCCAGCAGCCCGGGATGGAAGGAATCAGATACGCAGTATTTT. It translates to CASSPGWKESDTQYF.

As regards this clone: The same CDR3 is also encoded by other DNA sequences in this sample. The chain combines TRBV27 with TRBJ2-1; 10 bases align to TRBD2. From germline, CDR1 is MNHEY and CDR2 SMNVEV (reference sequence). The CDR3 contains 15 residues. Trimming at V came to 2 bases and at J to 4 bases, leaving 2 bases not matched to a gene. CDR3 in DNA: TGTGCCAGCAGTTTACGGACTAGCGGTTACAATGAGCAGTTCTTC. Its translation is CASSLRTSGYNEQFF.